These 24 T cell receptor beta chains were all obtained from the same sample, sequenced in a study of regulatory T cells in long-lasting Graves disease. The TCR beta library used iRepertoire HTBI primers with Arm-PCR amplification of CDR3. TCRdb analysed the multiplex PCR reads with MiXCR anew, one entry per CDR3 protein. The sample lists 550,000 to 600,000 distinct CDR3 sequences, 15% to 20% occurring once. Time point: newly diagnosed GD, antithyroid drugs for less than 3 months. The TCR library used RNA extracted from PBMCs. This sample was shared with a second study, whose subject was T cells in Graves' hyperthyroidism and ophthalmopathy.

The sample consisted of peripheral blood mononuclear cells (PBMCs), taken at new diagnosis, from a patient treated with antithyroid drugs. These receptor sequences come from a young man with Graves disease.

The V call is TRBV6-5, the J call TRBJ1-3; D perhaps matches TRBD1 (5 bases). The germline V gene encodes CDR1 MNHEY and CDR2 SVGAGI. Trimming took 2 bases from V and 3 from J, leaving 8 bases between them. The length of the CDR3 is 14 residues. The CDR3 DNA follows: TGTGCCAGCAGTTACGGGGGAGGTGGAAACACCATATATTTT. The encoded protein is CASSYGGGGNTIYF.

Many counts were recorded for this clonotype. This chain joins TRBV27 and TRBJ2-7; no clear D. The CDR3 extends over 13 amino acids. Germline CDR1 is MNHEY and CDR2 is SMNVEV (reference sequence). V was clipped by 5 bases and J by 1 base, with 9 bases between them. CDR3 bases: TGTGCCAGCAGTAACCGGGTATCCTACGAGCAGTACTTC. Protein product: CASSNRVSYEQYF.

For the CDR3, the DNA is TGCGCCAGCAGCCCCCTGGGAGGGGACACTGAAGCTTTCTTT. Translated, it gives CASSPLGGDTEAFF. The chain recombines TRBV5-1 with TRBJ1-1; possibly TRBD1 for D (5 bases). Germline-derived CDR1 and CDR2 are SGHRS and YFSETQ. There are 14 residues in the CDR3. V was pared by 4 bases and J by 3 bases, with 13 bases between.

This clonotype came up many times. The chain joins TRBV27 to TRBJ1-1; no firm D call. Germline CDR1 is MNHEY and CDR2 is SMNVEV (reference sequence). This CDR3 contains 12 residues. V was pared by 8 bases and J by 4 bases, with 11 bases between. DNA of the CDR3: TGTGCCAGCCGTGGGTTTGGCACTGAAGCTTTCTTT. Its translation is CASRGFGTEAFF.

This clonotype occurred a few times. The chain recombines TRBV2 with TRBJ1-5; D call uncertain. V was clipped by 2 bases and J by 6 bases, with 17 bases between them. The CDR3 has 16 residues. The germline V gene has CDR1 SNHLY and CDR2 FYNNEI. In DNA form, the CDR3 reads TGTGCCAGCAGTGAAATTGTGGGAAGTTACGGTCAGCCCCAGCATTTT. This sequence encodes CASSEIVGSYGQPQHF.

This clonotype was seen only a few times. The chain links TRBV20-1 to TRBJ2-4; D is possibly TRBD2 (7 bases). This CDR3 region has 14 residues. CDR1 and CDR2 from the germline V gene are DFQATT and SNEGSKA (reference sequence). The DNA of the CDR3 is TGCAGCGTGCGTGGGGGGGGCGCGAAGAACATTCAGTACTTC. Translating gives CSVRGGGAKNIQYF.

Here the CDR3 reads CAIPPFVGGSNEKLFF. CDR3 DNA: TGTGCCATCCCCCCGTTCGTGGGGGGATCGAATGAAAAACTGTTTTTT. The V gene is TRBV9, the J gene TRBJ1-4; D is possibly TRBD1 (5 bases). This CDR3 is 16 amino acids long. Looked up from germline, CDR1 is SGDLS and CDR2 is YYNGEE. Trimming took 9 bases from V and 5 from J, leaving 23 bases between them.

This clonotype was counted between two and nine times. The CDR3 coding sequence is TGTGCCAGCAGTTTCCACTATCGACTAGGCACCTACGAGCAGTACTTC. Protein product: CASSFHYRLGTYEQYF. The chain couples TRBV27 to TRBJ2-7; D is possibly TRBD2 (6 bases). Germline loops: CDR1 MNHEY, CDR2 SMNVEV (reference sequence). CDR3 length: 16 residues. V dropped 3 bases and J dropped 2 bases, with 17 bases sitting between them.

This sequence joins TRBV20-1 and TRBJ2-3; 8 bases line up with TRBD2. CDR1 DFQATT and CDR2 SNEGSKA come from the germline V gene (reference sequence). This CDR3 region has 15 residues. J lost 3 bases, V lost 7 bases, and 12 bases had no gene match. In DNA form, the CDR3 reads TGCAGTGATCGCGCCCGGGAGGGCAGGACAGATACGCAGTATTTT. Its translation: CSDRAREGRTDTQYF.

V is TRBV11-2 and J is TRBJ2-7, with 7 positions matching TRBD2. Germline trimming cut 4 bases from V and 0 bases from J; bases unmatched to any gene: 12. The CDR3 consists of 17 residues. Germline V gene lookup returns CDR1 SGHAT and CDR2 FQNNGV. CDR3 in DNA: TGTGCCAGCAGCTCCCCGGGAGGAGCCATTAGCTCCTACGAGCAGTACTTC. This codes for CASSSPGGAISSYEQYF.

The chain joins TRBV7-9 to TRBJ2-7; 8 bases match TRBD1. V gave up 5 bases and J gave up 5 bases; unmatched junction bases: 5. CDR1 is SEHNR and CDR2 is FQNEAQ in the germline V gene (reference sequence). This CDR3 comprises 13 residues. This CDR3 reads CASSIDRGHEQYF. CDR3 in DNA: TGTGCCAGCAGCATAGACAGGGGCCACGAGCAGTACTTC.

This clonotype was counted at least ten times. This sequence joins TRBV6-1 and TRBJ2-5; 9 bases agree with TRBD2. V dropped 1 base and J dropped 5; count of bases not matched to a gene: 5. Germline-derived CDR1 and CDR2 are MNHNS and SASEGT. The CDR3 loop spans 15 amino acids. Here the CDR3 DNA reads TGTGCCAGCAGTGAAGGTGGGACTAGCTCGGAGACCCAGTACTTC. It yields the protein CASSEGGTSSETQYF.

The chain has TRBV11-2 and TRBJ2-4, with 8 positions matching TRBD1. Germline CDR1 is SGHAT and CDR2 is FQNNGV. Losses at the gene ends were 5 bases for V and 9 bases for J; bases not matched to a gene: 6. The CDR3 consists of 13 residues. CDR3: CASSRDRGGIQYF. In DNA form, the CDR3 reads TGTGCCAGCAGCCGTGACAGGGGCGGCATTCAGTACTTC. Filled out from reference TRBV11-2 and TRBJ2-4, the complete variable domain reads EAGVAQSPRYKIIEKRQSVAFWCNPISGHATLYWYQQILGQGPKLLIQFQNNGVVDDSQLPKDRFSAERLKGVDSTLKIQPAKLEDSAVYLCASSRDRGGIQYFGAGTRLSVL.

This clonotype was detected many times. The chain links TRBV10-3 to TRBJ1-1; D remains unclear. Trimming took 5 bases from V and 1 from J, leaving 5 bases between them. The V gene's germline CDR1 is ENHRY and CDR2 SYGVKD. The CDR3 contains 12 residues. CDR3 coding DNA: TGTGCCATCAGTCTAGGGAACACTGAAGCTTTCTTT. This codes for CAISLGNTEAFF.

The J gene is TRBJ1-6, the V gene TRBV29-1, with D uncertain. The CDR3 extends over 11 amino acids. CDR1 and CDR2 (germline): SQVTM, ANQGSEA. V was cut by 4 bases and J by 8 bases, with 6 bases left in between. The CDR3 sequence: CSVGWDSPLHF. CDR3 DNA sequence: TGCAGCGTTGGTTGGGATTCACCCCTCCACTTT.

The CDR3 spells CASSQEDGLAGEAGELFF. The CDR3 coding sequence is TGCGCCAGCAGCCAAGAAGATGGACTAGCGGGAGAAGCCGGGGAGCTGTTTTTT. V is TRBV4-1 and J is TRBJ2-2, with 13 bases that match TRBD2. V dropped 0 bases and J dropped 6; count of bases not matched to a gene: 7. Germline V gene lookup returns CDR1 MGHRA and CDR2 YSYEKL. There are 18 residues in the CDR3.

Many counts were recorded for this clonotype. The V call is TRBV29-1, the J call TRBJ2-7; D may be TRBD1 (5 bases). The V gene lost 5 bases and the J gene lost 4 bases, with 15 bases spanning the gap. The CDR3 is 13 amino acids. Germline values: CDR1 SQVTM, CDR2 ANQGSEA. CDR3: CSVRAGPAYEQYF. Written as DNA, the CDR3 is TGCAGCGTTAGGGCAGGGCCGGCATACGAGCAGTACTTC.

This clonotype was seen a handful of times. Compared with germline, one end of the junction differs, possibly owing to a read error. In DNA form, the CDR3 reads TGTACCAGCTCAACTTACTCCGGGCCTCAGGTAATCCAGTATTTT. It is translated as CTSSTYSGPQVIQYF. The rearrangement joins TRBV18 to TRBJ2-3; D gene ambiguous. The germline gives CDR1 KGHSH, CDR2 LQKENI. This CDR3 has 15 amino acids.

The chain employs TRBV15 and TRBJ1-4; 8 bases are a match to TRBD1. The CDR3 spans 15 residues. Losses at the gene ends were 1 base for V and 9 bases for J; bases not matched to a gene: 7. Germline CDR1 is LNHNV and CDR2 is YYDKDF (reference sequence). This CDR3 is CATSRGTGYRQKLFF. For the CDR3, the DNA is TGTGCCACCAGCAGAGGGACAGGGTACAGGCAAAAACTGTTTTTT.

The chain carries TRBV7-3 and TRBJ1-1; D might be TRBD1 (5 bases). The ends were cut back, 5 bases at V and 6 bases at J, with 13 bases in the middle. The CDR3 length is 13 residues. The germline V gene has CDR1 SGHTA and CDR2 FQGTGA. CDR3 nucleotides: TGTGCCAGCAGCCGGGGGGGGAAAGCTGAAGCTTTCTTT. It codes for CASSRGGKAEAFF.

As DNA, the CDR3 is TGCGCCAGCAGCCGTATTTCGGACACTGAAGCTTTCTTT. Encoded protein: CASSRISDTEAFF. The chain joins TRBV4-1 to TRBJ1-1, with D hard to call. Per germline, CDR1 MGHRA and CDR2 YSYEKL. This CDR3 is built from 13 residues. Trimming pared 4 bases from V and 3 bases from J, leaving 9 bases between.

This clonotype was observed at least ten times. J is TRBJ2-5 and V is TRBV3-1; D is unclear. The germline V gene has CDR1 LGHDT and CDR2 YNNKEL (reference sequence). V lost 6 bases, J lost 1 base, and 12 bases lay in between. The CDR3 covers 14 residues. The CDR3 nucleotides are TGTGCCAGCAGGTGGTTGTCAGGCCAAGAGACCCAGTACTTC. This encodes CASRWLSGQETQYF.

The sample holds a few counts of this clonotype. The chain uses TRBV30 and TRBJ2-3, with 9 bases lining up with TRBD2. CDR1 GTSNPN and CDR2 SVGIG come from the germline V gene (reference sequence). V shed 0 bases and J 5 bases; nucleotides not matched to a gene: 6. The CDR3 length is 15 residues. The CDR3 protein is CAWSVGGRAVDTQYF. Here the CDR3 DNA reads TGTGCCTGGAGTGTCGGCGGGAGGGCCGTAGATACGCAGTATTTT. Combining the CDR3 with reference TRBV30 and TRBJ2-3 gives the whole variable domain SQTIHQWPATLVQPVGSPLSLECTVEGTSNPNLYWYRQAAGRGLQLLFYSVGIGQISSEVPQNLSASRPQDRQFILSSKKLLLSDSGFYLCAWSVGGRAVDTQYFGPGTRLTVL.

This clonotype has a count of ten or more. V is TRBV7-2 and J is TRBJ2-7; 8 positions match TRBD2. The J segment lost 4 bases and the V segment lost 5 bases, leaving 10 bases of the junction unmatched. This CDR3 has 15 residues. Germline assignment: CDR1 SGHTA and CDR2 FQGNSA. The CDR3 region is CASSLGGLGGYEQYF. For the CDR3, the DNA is TGTGCCAGCAGCCTCGGGGGACTAGGTGGGTACGAGCAGTACTTC. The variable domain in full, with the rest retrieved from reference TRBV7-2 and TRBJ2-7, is GAGVSQSPSNKVTEKGKDVELRCDPISGHTALYWYRQSLGQGLEFLIYFQGNSAPDKSGLPSDRFSAERTGGSVSTLTIQRTQQEDSAVYLCASSLGGLGGYEQYFGPGTRLTVT.